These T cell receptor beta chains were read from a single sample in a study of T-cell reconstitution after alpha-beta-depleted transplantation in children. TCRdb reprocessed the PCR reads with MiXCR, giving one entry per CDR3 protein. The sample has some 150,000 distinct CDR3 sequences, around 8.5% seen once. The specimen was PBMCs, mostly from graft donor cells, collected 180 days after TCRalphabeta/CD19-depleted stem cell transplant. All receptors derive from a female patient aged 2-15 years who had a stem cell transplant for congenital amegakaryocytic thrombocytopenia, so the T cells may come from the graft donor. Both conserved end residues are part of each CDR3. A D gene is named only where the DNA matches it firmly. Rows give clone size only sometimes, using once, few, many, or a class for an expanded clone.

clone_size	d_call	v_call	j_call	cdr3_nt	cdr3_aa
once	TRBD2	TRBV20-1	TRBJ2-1	TGCAGTGCTAGGGAGACTAGCGGGAGTATTGACAATGAGCAGTTCTTC	CSARETSGSIDNEQFF
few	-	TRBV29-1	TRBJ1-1	TGCAGCGCGGAGAGCCACAGGGCCGCTGAAGCTTTCTTT	CSAESHRAAEAFF
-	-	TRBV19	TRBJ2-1	TGTGCCAGTAGTATCCGGCTAGTAGCCTACAATGAGCAGTTCTTC	CASSIRLVAYNEQFF
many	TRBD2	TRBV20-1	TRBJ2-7	TGCAGTGCTAGGGTAAAGACTAGCGGATCCTACGAGCAGTACTTC	CSARVKTSGSYEQYF
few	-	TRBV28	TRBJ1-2	TGTGCCAGCAGCCTAAGGTCGCTTAACTATGGCTACACCTTC	CASSLRSLNYGYTF
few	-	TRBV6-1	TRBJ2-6	TGTGCCAGCAGTGAAATGTGGGGGGCCAACGTCCTGACTTTC	CASSEMWGANVLTF
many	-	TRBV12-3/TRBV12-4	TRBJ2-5	TGTGCCTTCAGTTTAGCGCACGGTGGAGGGGGTTCGCGGGAGACCCAGTACTTC	CAFSLAHGGGGSRETQYF
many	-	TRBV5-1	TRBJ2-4	TGCGCCAGCAGCAAGGACAATGGCCGCCCGGCCAAAAACATTCAGTACTTC	CASSKDNGRPAKNIQYF
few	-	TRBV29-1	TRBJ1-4	TGCAGCGTTGATGGGGAAAATGAAAAACTGTTTTTT	CSVDGENEKLFF
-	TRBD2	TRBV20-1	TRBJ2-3	TGCAGTGCCGGTTTTGGGGCGGGAGATTACTCAGATACGCAGTATTTT	CSAGFGAGDYSDTQYF
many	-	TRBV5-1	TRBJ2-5	TGCGCCAGCAGCTTGATACAGGGAAGTCTCGAGACCCAGTACTTC	CASSLIQGSLETQYF
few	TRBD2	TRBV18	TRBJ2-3	TGTGCCACCACGGGGCTAGCGGGGCCAGATACGCAGTATTTT	CATTGLAGPDTQYF
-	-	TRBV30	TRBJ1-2	TGTGCCTTGGGGCGCCCAGCCCTTCATGGCTACACCTTC	CALGRPALHGYTF
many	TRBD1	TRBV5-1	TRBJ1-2	TGCGCCAGCAGCTTAGGGGGCTGGTTTGGCTACACCTTC	CASSLGGWFGYTF
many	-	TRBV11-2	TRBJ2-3	TGTGCCAGCAGCTTAGTGGGGGTACCAGGGGCCGATACGCAGTATTTT	CASSLVGVPGADTQYF
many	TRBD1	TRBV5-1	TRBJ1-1	TGCGCCAGCAGAATGGGGCAGGGGGCAGGTGAAGCTTTCTTT	CASRMGQGAGEAFF
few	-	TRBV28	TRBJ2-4	TGTGCCAGCAGTTTGGGTGGGGATGGAAACATTCAGTACTTC	CASSLGGDGNIQYF
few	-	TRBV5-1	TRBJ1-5	TGCGCCAGCAGCTTGTTTCCGGGCCCCAATCAGCCCCAGCATTTT	CASSLFPGPNQPQHF
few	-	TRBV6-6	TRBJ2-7	TGTGCCAGCGGAACCCTCTCCTACGAGCAGTACTTC	CASGTLSYEQYF
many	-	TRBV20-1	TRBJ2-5	TGCAGTGCTAGTTCCCCAGCCGCGGAGACCCAGTACTTC	CSASSPAAETQYF
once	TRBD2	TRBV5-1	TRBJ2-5	TGCGCCAGCAGGACTAGCTGGGGGGAGAAACTGCAAGAGACCCAGTACTTC	CASRTSWGEKLQETQYF
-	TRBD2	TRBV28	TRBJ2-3	TGTGCCAGCAGTCTGGGGCGGGAGCAAGTGGGCACAGATACGCAGTATTTT	CASSLGREQVGTDTQYF
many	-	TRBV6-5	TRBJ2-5	TGTGCCAGCAGTTACTCGAACCTCTTCCAAGAGACCCAGTACTTC	CASSYSNLFQETQYF
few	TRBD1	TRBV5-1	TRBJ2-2	TGCGCCAGCAGCAAAACCGGGACAGGAGGTACCGGGGAGCTGTTTTTT	CASSKTGTGGTGELFF
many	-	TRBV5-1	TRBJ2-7	TGCGCCAGCAGCTTGGTCGGTGGTTCCTACGAGCAGTACTTC	CASSLVGGSYEQYF
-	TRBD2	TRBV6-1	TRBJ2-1	TGTGCCAGCAGACTACTAGCGGGAGCCCAATCGGGAGCCAATGAGCAGTTCTTC	CASRLLAGAQSGANEQFF